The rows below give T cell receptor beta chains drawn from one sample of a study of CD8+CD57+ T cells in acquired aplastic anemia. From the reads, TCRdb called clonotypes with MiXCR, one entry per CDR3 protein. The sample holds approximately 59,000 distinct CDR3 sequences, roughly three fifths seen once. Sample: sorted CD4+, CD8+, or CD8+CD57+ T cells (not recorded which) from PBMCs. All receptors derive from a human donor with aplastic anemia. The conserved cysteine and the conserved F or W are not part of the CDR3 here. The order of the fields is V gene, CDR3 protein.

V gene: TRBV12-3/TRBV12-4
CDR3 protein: ASSLLPGVGETQY

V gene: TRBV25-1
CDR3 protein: ASSEFSRGDSDTQY

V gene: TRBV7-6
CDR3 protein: ASSFPRGERSYNEQF

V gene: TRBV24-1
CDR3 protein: ATSDLRRQGDTEAF

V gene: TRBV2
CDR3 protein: ASSLVGGIRGYT

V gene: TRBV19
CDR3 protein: ASSVGTGGSSPLH

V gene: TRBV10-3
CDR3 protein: AISALTRDRDYEQY

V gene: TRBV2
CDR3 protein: ASRTQGAKGDQY

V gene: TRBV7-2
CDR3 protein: ASSVDDNYGYT

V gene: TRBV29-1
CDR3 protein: SVGQGASYGYT

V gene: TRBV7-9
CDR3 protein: ASSLVGSAEQF

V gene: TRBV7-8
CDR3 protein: ASSNGQPQH

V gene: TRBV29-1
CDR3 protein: SVIKRAPPYNEQF

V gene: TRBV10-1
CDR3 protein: ASGFGGSTEAF

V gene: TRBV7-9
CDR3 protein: ASSQSAATGGYEQY

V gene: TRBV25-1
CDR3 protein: ASSGYREGDTEAF

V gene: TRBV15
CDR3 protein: ATTTGVAEAF

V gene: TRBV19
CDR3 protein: VSSSPGHHTEAF

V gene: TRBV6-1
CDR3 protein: ASLDRQGAGNTIY

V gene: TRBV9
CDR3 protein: ASSVSGYT

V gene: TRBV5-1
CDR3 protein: ASSKQGAGVDTEAF

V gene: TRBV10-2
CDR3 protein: ASSESGFYGYA

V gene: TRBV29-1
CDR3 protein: SVEGGETGDGYT

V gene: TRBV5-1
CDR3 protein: ASSLGYRTVFNTIY

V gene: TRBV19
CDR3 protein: ASSISAGTGSEAF

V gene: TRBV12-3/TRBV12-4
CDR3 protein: ASSLAGRARFSGDTQY

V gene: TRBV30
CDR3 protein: AWSQSTNEKLF

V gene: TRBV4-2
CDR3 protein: ASSQGVSPLH

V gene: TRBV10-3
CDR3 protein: ASSAGKGYEQY

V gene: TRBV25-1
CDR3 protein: ASSPTSGRGREQF

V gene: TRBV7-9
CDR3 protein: ASSSRAYNEQF

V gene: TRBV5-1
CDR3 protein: ASSSLLGTGAPWSEQF

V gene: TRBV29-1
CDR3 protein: SVLDPGQGALYT

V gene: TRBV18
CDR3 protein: ASSPRDRKGFNEQF

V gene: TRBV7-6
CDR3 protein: ASSLDGRYGYT

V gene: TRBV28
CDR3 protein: ASSLTGYGYT

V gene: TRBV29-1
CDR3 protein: SVPEGSGGEETQY

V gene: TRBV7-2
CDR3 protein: AGSPSPGAYRAF

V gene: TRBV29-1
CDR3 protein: SATWRGADTQY

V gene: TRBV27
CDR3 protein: ASSPQGPHGYT

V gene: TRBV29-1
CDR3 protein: SYEVGLSYEQY

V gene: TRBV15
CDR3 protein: ATSSGILNYGYT

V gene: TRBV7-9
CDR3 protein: ASSLEGRQPQH

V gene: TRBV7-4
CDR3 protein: ASSLPRTPKRTEAF

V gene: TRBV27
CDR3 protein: ASSPHVANYGYT

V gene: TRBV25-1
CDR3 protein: ASMGQGNSGADVLT

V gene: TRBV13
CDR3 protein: ASSISGAQETQY

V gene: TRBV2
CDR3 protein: ASDTGTGGSYEQY

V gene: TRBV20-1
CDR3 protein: SARDRDRGLKSFYEQY

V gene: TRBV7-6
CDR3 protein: ASSLGQPGANVLT

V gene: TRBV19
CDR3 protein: ASSTYTNNSPLH

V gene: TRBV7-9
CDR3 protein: ASSSRVPDTQY

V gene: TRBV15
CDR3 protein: ATSRDRGDYEQY

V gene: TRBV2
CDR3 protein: ASSEAVNQPQH

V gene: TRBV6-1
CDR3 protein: ASRGMGIQY

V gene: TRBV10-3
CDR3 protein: AISDGYREESPLH